This T cell receptor beta chain is from a study of OX40 agonist ivuxolimab in advanced cancers. Study-level information: Patients were dosed intravenously with ivuxolimab at 0.01 to 10 mg/kg every 2 weeks. Eligibility admitted prior anti-PD-1, anti-PD-L1 or anti-CTLA-4 therapy; about 40% had some.

Repertoires were generated with immunoSEQ multiplex PCR, while TCRdb's copy carries only in-frame clones and drops some. The sample comprises more than 55,000 clones, about 85% of which are singletons, and about 4.7% rests with the top ten. The CDR3 covers 14 residues. J lost 1 base, V lost 8 bases, and 8 bases had no gene match. Germline CDR1 is MDHEN and CDR2 is SYDVKM. A note on this clone: Its cognate antigen is unknown.

Study-wide results and limits: Blood T cells, both CD4+ and CD8+, expanded clonally by week 6 at 0.1 to 3.0 mg/kg.

Here the sequenced sample was CD4+ or CD8+ T cells sorted from blood, taken in a trial of the OX40 agonist ivuxolimab. This chain connects TRBV28 to TRBJ2-7; 7 bases agree with TRBD1. The TCR comes from an adult with an advanced solid tumor such as melanoma, head and neck, liver or kidney cancer. This chain's CDR3 is CASYTQGRSYEQYF. DNA for the CDR3: TGTGCCAGCTATACACAGGGGCGATCCTACGAGCAGTACTTC. Full variable domain (rest looked up from reference TRBV28 and TRBJ2-7): DVKVTQSSRYLVKRTGEKVFLECVQDMDHENMFWYRQDPGLGLRLIYFSYDVKMKEKGDIPEGYSVSREKKERFSLILESASTNQTSMYLCASYTQGRSYEQYFGPGTRLTVT.